This T cell receptor beta chain was sequenced during a study of human CD8 memory T cell subsets. With regard to this clonotype: Its cognate antigen is unknown.

TCR beta was sequenced from UMI-tagged 5' RACE libraries. TCRdb re-called the 5' RACE reads and catalogs CDR3 proteins one per entry, DNA excluded. Its table lists some 11,000 distinct CDR3 sequences. Enriched by negative magnetic separation, total CD8+ T cells were obtained. For every subset, the RNA was derived from duplicate vials of roughly 140,000 sorted CD8+ T cells. The study, taken as a whole, reports: Estimation by Chao1 suggested that stem-like memory T cells had more diversity than did precursor exhausted T cells.

CDR1 is SGHVS, CDR2 FQNEAQ, per germline. CDR3 length: 12 amino acids. The specimen sequenced was CD8+ T cells from PBMCs. The clonotype was recovered from a human donor in good health. The chain employs TRBV7-8 and TRBJ1-1; absent DNA, TCRdb's TRBD1 call cannot be checked. This chain's CDR3 is CASSPGGTEAFF.